This T cell receptor beta chain was retrieved from a study of PD-1 blockade in mismatch repair-deficient tumors. The wider study: Patients had more than ten mismatch repair-deficient cancer types, all previously treated and progressing.

Method: immunoSEQ multiplex PCR; TCRdb's copy keeps in-frame clones and lacks some. Among about 84,000 clones listed, over 70% were seen once. Trimming removed 7 bases from V and 0 bases from J; junction bases left unmatched: 5. Germline CDR1 LNHDA, CDR2 SQIVND (reference sequence). The CDR3 covers 15 residues. To note about this clone: Its target is unknown.

PCR or immunohistochemistry showed mismatch repair deficiency in every enrolled patient. Whole-study results and caveats: After pembrolizumab, tumor-resident clones rose rapidly, then generally contracted before radiologic responses.

The clonotype comes from an adult with mismatch repair-deficient cancer. The starting material was peripheral blood, obtained 12 weeks after starting pembrolizumab. This sequence joins TRBV19 and TRBJ1-3; 8 nucleotides match TRBD1. The CDR3 sequence: CASIPDRGSGNTIYF. In nucleotides, the CDR3 is TGTGCCAGTATCCCCGACAGGGGCTCTGGAAACACCATATATTTT.